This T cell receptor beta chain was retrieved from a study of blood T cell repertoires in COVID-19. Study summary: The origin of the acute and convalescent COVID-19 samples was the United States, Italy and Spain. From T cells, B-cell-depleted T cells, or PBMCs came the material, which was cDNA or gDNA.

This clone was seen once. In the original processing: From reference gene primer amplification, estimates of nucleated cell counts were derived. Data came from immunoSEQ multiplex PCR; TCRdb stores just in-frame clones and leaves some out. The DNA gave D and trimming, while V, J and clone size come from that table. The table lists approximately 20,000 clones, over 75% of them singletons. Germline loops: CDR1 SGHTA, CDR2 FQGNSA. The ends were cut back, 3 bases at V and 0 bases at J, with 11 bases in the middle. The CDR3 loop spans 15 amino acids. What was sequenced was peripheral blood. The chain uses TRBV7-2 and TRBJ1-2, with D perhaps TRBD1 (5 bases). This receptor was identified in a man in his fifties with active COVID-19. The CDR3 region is CASSLGGGANYGYTF. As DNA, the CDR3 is TGTGCCAGCAGCTTGGGAGGAGGGGCTAACTATGGCTACACCTTC.